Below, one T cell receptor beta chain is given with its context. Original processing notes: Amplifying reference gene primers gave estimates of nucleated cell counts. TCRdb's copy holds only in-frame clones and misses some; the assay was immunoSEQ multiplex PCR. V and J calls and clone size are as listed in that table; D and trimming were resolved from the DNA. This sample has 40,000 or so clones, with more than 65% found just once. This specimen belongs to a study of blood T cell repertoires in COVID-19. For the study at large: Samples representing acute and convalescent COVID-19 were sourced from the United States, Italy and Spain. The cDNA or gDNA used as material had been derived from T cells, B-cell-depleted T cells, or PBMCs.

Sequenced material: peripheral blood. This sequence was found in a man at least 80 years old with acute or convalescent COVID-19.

The CDR3 is CASSSQQGLNEKLFF. CDR3 nucleotide sequence: TGTGCCAGCAGCTCTCAACAGGGGTTGAACGAAAAACTGTTTTTT. The V and J genes are TRBV11-2 and TRBJ1-4, with 7 bases identical to TRBD1. The length of the CDR3 is 15 residues. Looked up from germline, CDR1 is SGHAT and CDR2 is FQNNGV. V lost 4 bases to trimming and J lost 8 bases; unmatched junction nucleotides: 10. The whole variable domain, filled in from reference TRBV11-2 and TRBJ1-4, reads EAGVAQSPRYKIIEKRQSVAFWCNPISGHATLYWYQQILGQGPKLLIQFQNNGVVDDSQLPKDRFSAERLKGVDSTLKIQPAKLEDSAVYLCASSSQQGLNEKLFFGSGTQLSVL.